This T cell receptor beta chain was recorded in a study of blood T cell repertoires in COVID-19 (dated by TCRdb to about 2020). For the wider study: The collaborator samples originated in the United States, Italy and Spain and spanned the acute and convalescent phases of COVID-19. HLA class I and class II types, where available, came from metadata supplied by the sample provider rather than from assay-based typing. The material from the prospective study consisted of cDNA or gDNA derived from T cells, B-cell-depleted T cells, or PBMCs. The sample metadata nearly always contained a de-identified subject ID, COVID-19 status, age in years and sex. The dataset comprised deeply sampled blood TCRbeta repertoires from subjects exposed to, actively infected with, or recovered from COVID-19. The samples were drawn from two sources: the first 160 participants of the ongoing ImmuneRACE study, and over 950 subjects contributed by 6 global collaborators. A freely available public database, intended as a resource for researchers studying the immune response to SARS-CoV-2, is where the repertoires were released.

Enrolling through a virtual design, the prospective study's participants ranged in age from roughly 18 to 90 years and lived across some 23 United States geographic areas. To assign participants to cohorts, the prospective study relied on clinical history that participants themselves reported in a screening survey and a study questionnaire. In the prospective study, whole blood, serum and a nasopharyngeal or oropharyngeal swab were collected from each participant by mobile phlebotomists. Participants in the prospective study had the option to provide additional blood draws and questionnaires over a roughly two-month period. Blood samples from the prospective study were shipped frozen or at room temperature prior to DNA extraction. TCRbeta CDR3 regions were amplified from genomic DNA using the immunoSEQ Assay, a bias-controlled multiplex PCR. The original methods were these. The number of nucleated cells in each sample was estimated from the amplification of reference gene primers within the assay. To quantify the absolute abundance of each unique TCRbeta CDR3 rearrangement, sequence reads were collapsed and filtered. For each sample, productive Simpson clonality was calculated by taking the square root of Simpson's diversity index across productive rearrangements. TCRdb obtained this table from immuneACCESS and retained in-frame rearrangements with V and J assigned. These tables miss some clones; where compared with another copy, unresolved V genes account for less than half of the shortfall, and the remainder is unexplained. V and J calls and clone size are those listed in that table; D and trimming were worked out from the DNA. The sample table holds fewer than 250,000 clones, of which 80% to 85% were seen once. The top ten constitute about 8.9% of the sample.

The CDR3 holds 13 amino acids from the cysteine to the phenylalanine. Only the CDR3 DNA stays, 39 bases, in frame from base 1. From the germline V gene (reference sequence), CDR1 is SGHNT and CDR2 is YYREEE. V and J lose 7 bases and 5 bases, and a span of 14 bases separates them. Concerning this clone itself: Its recognized antigen is unknown. There are no base qualities to consult, and no much larger clone falls within one base.

Broad study findings and their caveats: How much clinical and demographic metadata was included differed by source and by participant, and the metadata was provided uncurated.

The receptor was derived from a woman between 45 and 60 years old with acute COVID-19. Sequenced: PBMCs or T cells enriched from blood (not recorded which). This receptor chain uses TRBV5-4 and TRBJ2-3; TRBD2 is a weak D gene call, 6 bases matching. CDR3 region: CASGNPSEDTQYF. The DNA sequence is as follows: TGTGCCAGCGGCAATCCTAGCGAAGATACGCAGTATTTT.